This T cell receptor beta chain was sequenced in a study of Graves' ophthalmopathy and Graves' hyperthyroidism. Findings and caveats of the study: Using 13 signatures, a model distinguished ophthalmopathy from stable hyperthyroidism, reaching roughly 90% sensitivity and approximately 84% specificity. Blood repertoires reportedly contained most expanded thyroid clonotypes above 0.001 frequency.

CDR3 length: 14 amino acids. Germline V gives CDR1 DFQATT, CDR2 SNEGSKA (reference sequence). The ends lost 2 bases at V and 6 bases at J; junction bases unmatched: 6. This clonotype was counted ten times or more. Its antigen is as yet unknown. Amplification of TCR beta CDR3 regions used RNA transcripts. HTBI-primed first-round RT-PCR preceded second-round multiplex PCR. TCRdb reanalysed the multiplex PCR reads using MiXCR and keeps one entry per CDR3 protein. The data contain some 350,000 distinct CDR3 sequences, 17% of them seen just once; the ten biggest clones take up roughly 2.6%. Aged 18 to 65, hyperthyroidism patients had new diagnoses of under 2 months' duration. The PBMCs had their origin in roughly 10 ml of fresh peripheral blood.

The V gene is TRBV20-1, the J gene TRBJ1-2, with 10 bases identical to TRBD1. Sequences were obtained from peripheral blood. The clonotype was recovered from an adult woman with stable Graves' hyperthyroidism. The CDR3 DNA follows: TGCAGTGCTAGAACATCCGGGACAGGGGATGGCTACACCTTC. This codes for CSARTSGTGDGYTF.